This T cell receptor beta chain came from a study of cytomegalovirus exposure and HLA in healthy donors. With regard to this clone: Its antigen is unknown.

Findings and limits, study-wide: For cytomegalovirus status, the classifier reportedly gave diagnoses with high specificity and sensitivity. Usually a TCR sequence was rare, but some public TCRs were found in many donors. TCR beta chain V- and J-gene trimming was linked, in a later analysis, to a missense variant in DCLRE1C. Fewer than 20,000 TCR beta sequences were associated with HLA alleles at 0.05 false discovery rate in a later analysis.

PCR employed 60 Vbeta and 13 Jbeta primers. Produced via immunoSEQ multiplex PCR; TCRdb's table is partial and in-frame only. The table for this sample gives 140,000 to 150,000 clones. The material sequenced was PBMCs. This clonotype was sampled from a male donor in good health and CMV-seronegative.

The CDR3 nucleotides read TGTGCCAGCAGCTTAGAAACCCAGGGGGAGACCCAGTACTTC. Translated, it gives CASSLETQGETQYF. The J gene is TRBJ2-5, the V gene TRBV7-9, with D possibly being TRBD1 (6 bases). V was cut by 1 base and J by 5 bases, with 11 bases left in between. Germline V gene data show CDR1 as SEHNR and CDR2 as FQNEAQ (reference sequence). The CDR3 spans 14 residues.